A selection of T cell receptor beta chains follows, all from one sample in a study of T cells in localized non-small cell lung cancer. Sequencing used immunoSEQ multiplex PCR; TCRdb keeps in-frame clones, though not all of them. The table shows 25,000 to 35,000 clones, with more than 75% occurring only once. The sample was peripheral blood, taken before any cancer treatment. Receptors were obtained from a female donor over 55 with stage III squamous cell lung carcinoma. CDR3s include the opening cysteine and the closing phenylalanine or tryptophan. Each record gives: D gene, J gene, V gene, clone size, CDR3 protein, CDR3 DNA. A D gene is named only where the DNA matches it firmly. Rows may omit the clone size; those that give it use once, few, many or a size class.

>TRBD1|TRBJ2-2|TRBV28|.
CASSPWDRENTGELFF
TGTGCCAGCAGTCCCTGGGACAGAGAGAACACCGGGGAGCTGTTTTTT
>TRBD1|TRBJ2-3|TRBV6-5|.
CASTPGGSKDTQYF
TGTGCCAGCACCCCAGGGGGCTCGAAAGATACGCAGTATTTT
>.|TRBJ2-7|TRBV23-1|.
CASSQDQGSSYEQYF
TGCGCCAGCAGTCAAGACCAGGGGAGCTCCTACGAGCAGTACTTC
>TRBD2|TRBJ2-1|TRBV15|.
CATSRTSGPADEQFF
TGTGCCACCAGCAGAACTAGCGGGCCCGCCGATGAGCAGTTCTTC
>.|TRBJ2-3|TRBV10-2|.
CASSATWQATDTQYF
TGCGCCAGCAGTGCGACGTGGCAGGCGACAGATACGCAGTATTTT
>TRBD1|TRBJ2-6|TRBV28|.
CASSPTGASFGANVLTF
TGTGCCAGCAGTCCGACAGGGGCCAGCTTTGGGGCCAACGTCCTGACTTTC
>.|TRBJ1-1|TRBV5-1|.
CASSPGAGDTEAFF
TGCGCCAGCAGCCCCGGAGCAGGGGACACTGAAGCTTTCTTT
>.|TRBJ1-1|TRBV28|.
CASVKTGGATEAFF
TGTGCCAGCGTCAAGACGGGAGGCGCCACTGAAGCTTTCTTT
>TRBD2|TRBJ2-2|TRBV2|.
CASNREGDTGELFF
TGTGCCAGCAATCGGGAGGGGGACACCGGGGAGCTGTTTTTT
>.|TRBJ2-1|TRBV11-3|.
CASSRDGDSYEQFF
TGTGCCAGCAGCAGAGACGGCGACTCGTATGAGCAGTTCTTC
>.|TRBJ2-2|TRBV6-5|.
CASRLPSNTGELFF
TGTGCCAGCCGGTTACCCTCGAACACCGGGGAGCTGTTTTTT
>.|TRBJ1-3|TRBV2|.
CASSVQATSGNTIYF
TGTGCCAGCAGTGTACAGGCGACCTCTGGAAACACCATATATTTT
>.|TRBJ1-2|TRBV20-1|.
CSATRLDGYTF
TGCAGTGCTACCAGGCTCGATGGCTACACCTTC
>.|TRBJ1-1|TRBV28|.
CASSGDMNTEAFF
TGTGCCAGCAGCGGGGACATGAACACTGAAGCTTTCTTT
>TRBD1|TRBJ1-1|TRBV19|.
CASSTNRGGTEAFF
TGTGCCAGTAGTACCAACAGGGGAGGCACTGAAGCTTTCTTT
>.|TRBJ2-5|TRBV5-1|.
CASSFQGREETQYF
TGCGCCAGCAGCTTCCAGGGGAGGGAAGAGACCCAGTACTTC
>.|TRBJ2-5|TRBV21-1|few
CASSKDLETGGKETQYF
TGTGCCAGCAGCAAAGACCTCGAGACAGGGGGCAAGGAGACCCAGTACTTC
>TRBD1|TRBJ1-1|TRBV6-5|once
CASSYWRQGRNTEAFF
TGTGCCAGCAGTTACTGGCGACAGGGGAGGAACACTGAAGCTTTCTTT
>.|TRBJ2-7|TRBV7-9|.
CASTPFSGTYEQYF
TGTGCCAGCACCCCATTCAGTGGGACCTACGAGCAGTACTTC
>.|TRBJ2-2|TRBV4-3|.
CASSQEPGDTGELFF
TGCGCCAGCAGCCAAGAGCCAGGGGACACCGGGGAGCTGTTTTTT
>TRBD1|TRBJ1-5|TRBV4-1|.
CASSRMTGGIRNQPQHF
TGCGCCAGCAGCCGAATGACAGGGGGAATTCGGAATCAGCCCCAGCATTTT
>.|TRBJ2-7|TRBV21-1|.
CASSKGGDSYEQYF
TGTGCCAGCAGTAAGGGTGGGGACTCCTACGAGCAGTACTTC
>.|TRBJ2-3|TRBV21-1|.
CASSPQINRGPTDTQYF
TGTGCCAGCAGCCCACAAATCAACAGGGGGCCCACAGATACGCAGTATTTT
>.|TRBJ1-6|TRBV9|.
CASSVIGSANSPLHF
TGTGCCAGCAGCGTAATCGGGTCAGCAAATTCACCCCTCCACTTT
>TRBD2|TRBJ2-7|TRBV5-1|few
CASSPGTSGGYEQYF
TGCGCCAGCAGCCCAGGGACTAGCGGGGGCTACGAGCAGTACTTC
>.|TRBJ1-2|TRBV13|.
CASSDAGGDGYTF
TGTGCCAGCAGCGACGCGGGAGGGGATGGCTACACCTTC
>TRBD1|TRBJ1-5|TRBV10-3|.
CAISDRQGAVSQPQHF
TGTGCCATCAGTGATAGACAGGGGGCGGTGAGTCAGCCCCAGCATTTT
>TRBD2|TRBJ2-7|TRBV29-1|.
CSVDSGSYEQYF
TGCAGCGTTGATAGCGGGAGCTACGAGCAGTACTTC
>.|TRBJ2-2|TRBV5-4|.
CASSFRQGRGTGELFF
TGTGCCAGCAGCTTTAGACAGGGGAGGGGAACCGGGGAGCTGTTTTTT
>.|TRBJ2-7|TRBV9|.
CASSVEDGSSQYF
TGTGCCAGCAGCGTAGAAGACGGGAGTTCCCAGTACTTC
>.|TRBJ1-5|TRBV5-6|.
CASSRDANSNQPQHF
TGTGCCAGCAGCCGGGACGCAAATAGCAATCAGCCCCAGCATTTT
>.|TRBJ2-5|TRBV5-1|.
CASTRGLQETQYF
TGCGCCAGCACCCGGGGGCTACAAGAGACCCAGTACTTC
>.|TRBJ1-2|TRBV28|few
CASRLTGNYGYTF
TGTGCCAGCAGACTTACAGGGAACTATGGCTACACCTTC
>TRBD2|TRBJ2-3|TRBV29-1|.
CSVKTSGTDTQYF
TGCAGCGTTAAAACTAGCGGGACAGATACGCAGTATTTT
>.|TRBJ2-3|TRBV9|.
CASSLLEGSTDTQYF
TGTGCCAGCAGCCTCCTTGAGGGGAGCACAGATACGCAGTATTTT